Shown below are 29 T cell receptor beta chains from a single sample sequenced in a study of blood T cell repertoires in COVID-19. Sequencing was performed with immunoSEQ multiplex PCR; in TCRdb, only in-frame clones are kept and a portion is missing. The repertoire holds some 89,000 clones, approximately 90% seen once, with 1.7% in the top ten. Sequencing was carried out using peripheral blood. These receptors originate from a man between 60 and 75 years old with acute or convalescent COVID-19.

This clone has only a few counts. V usage is TRBV6-1 and J usage is TRBJ1-2; D ambiguous. The CDR3 extends over 12 amino acids. CDR1 is MNHNS and CDR2 is SASEGT in the germline V gene. Trimming took 2 bases from V and 3 from J, leaving 4 bases between them. The CDR3 region has the DNA TGTGCCAGCAGTGAACAGGACTATGGCTACACCTTC. Its translation: CASSEQDYGYTF.

The gene calls are TRBV5-1 and TRBJ2-7, with D hard to call. CDR3 length: 14 amino acids. Germline CDR1 and CDR2: SGHRS and YFSETQ. Trimming removed 0 bases from V and 6 bases from J, with 13 bases in between. CDR3 in amino acids: CASSLVLSVSEQYF. In DNA form, the CDR3 reads TGCGCCAGCAGCTTGGTTTTGTCCGTGAGCGAGCAGTACTTC.

The chain is built from TRBV25-1 and TRBJ1-2, with TRBD1 identical over 7 bases. Germline lookup yields CDR1 MGHDK and CDR2 SYGVNS. This CDR3 has 16 residues. With 4 bases clipped from V and 0 bases from J, the junction kept 8 bases outside the gene matches. The CDR3: CASSAPGTATNYGYTF. The DNA of the CDR3 is TGTGCCAGCAGTGCACCCGGGACAGCTACTAACTATGGCTACACCTTC.

The chain employs TRBV5-1 and TRBJ1-2; 8 positions agree with TRBD1. Germline V gene lookup returns CDR1 SGHRS and CDR2 YFSETQ. CDR3 size: 13 residues. V lost 3 bases to trimming and J lost 5 bases; unmatched junction nucleotides: 3. Here the CDR3 reads CASSSQGEYGYTF. The CDR3, as DNA: TGCGCCAGCAGCTCACAGGGGGAGTATGGCTACACCTTC.

CDR3 sequence reads: CASSYVRGITEAFF. The CDR3 nucleotides read TGTGCCAGCAGTTACGTCCGAGGAATCACTGAAGCTTTCTTT. This chain joins TRBV6-5 and TRBJ1-1; D is unresolved. The CDR3 runs 14 residues. The germline V gene encodes CDR1 MNHEY and CDR2 SVGAGI. V was cut by 2 bases and J by 4 bases, with 11 bases left in between.

The V gene is TRBV6-4, the J gene TRBJ1-1, with D uncertain. CDR1 and CDR2 from the germline V gene are MRHNA and SNTAGT. The ends were cut back, 2 bases at V and 1 base at J, with 11 bases in the middle. The CDR3 has 15 residues. This chain's CDR3 is CASSDGRGRNTEAFF. As DNA, the CDR3 is TGTGCCAGCAGTGACGGAAGAGGTAGGAACACTGAAGCTTTCTTT.

The genes are TRBV10-3 and TRBJ2-2; TRBD1 matches at 7 bases. The CDR3 covers 14 residues. Trimming removed 7 bases from V and 8 bases from J; junction bases left unmatched: 10. The germline V gene has CDR1 ENHRY and CDR2 SYGVKD. The CDR3 loop reads CAITPDRDRGELFF. The CDR3 DNA reads as TGTGCCATCACCCCCGACAGGGATAGGGGGGAGCTGTTTTTT.

The V and J genes are TRBV11-1 and TRBJ1-6; tentative D call: TRBD1 (6 bases). The V gene's germline CDR1 is SGHAT and CDR2 FQDESV (reference sequence). The CDR3 covers 14 residues. V dropped 5 bases and J dropped 5 bases, with 10 bases sitting between them. This chain's CDR3 is CASSRTGNNSPLHF. The CDR3, as DNA: TGTGCCAGCAGCCGCACAGGGAATAATTCACCCCTCCACTTT. The full variable domain, rest sourced from reference TRBV11-1 and TRBJ1-6, is EAEVAQSPRYKITEKSQAVAFWCDPISGHATLYWYRQILGQGPELLVQFQDESVVDDSQLPKDRFSAERLKGVDSTLKIQPAELGDSAMYLCASSRTGNNSPLHFGNGTRLTVT.

This CDR3 is CASALGQGSNQPQHF. The CDR3 bases are TGTGCCAGTGCTCTCGGACAGGGGAGCAATCAGCCCCAGCATTTT. The chain employs TRBV19 and TRBJ1-5; 9 bases are a match to TRBD1. V dropped 8 bases and J dropped 1; count of bases not matched to a gene: 6. The germline V gene encodes CDR1 LNHDA and CDR2 SQIVND (reference sequence). The CDR3 loop spans 15 amino acids.

The rearrangement joins TRBV12-3 or TRBV12-4 to TRBJ1-5; possibly TRBD1 for D (5 bases). The CDR3 totals 13 residues. V was pared by 6 bases and J by 2 bases, with 8 bases between. CDR3 in amino acids: CASRQGGNQPQHF. CDR3 nucleotides: TGTGCCAGCAGGCAGGGCGGCAATCAGCCCCAGCATTTT.

The chain joins TRBV7-2 to TRBJ2-2; 7 nucleotides align to TRBD1. The germline V gene encodes CDR1 SGHTA and CDR2 FQGNSA. V shed 5 bases, J shed 7 bases, and the junction held 7 bases outside the gene matches. The CDR3 is 14 amino acids. The CDR3 is CASSQDRVGGELFF. CDR3 nucleotide sequence: TGTGCCAGCAGCCAAGACAGGGTTGGCGGGGAGCTGTTTTTT.

For this clone: This may be a read error: a much more frequent sequence differs by one nucleotide. The chain recombines TRBV25-1 with TRBJ1-1; D is perhaps TRBD1 (6 bases). Trimming took 3 bases from V and 1 from J, leaving 6 bases between them. This CDR3 is built from 13 residues. Germline V gene lookup returns CDR1 MGHDK and CDR2 SYGVNS. CDR3 nucleotides: TGTGCCAGCAGTGACAGGGGGAACACTGAAGCTTTCTTT. This gives the protein CASSDRGNTEAFF.

V and J are TRBV19 and TRBJ2-7; D remains ambiguous. The CDR3 loop spans 13 amino acids. The V end was cut by 1 base, the J end by 1 base, with 5 bases between. The germline gives CDR1 LNHDA, CDR2 SQIVND (reference sequence). The CDR3 sequence: CASSIGQSYEQYF. CDR3 sequence (DNA): TGTGCCAGTAGTATAGGGCAGTCCTACGAGCAGTACTTC.

The genes are TRBV4-1 and TRBJ1-5, with D perhaps TRBD1 (5 bases). Between the trimmed V and J ends, which lost 2 bases and 1 base, there was a span of 15 bases. The CDR3 is 17 residues long. Germline V gene lookup returns CDR1 MGHRA and CDR2 YSYEKL. CDR3 bases: TGCGCCAGCAGCCAAAACGGGGGACGGAGGAGCAATCAGCCCCAGCATTTT. Translating it yields CASSQNGGRRSNQPQHF.

CDR3 coding DNA: TGTGCCAGCAGTGACTCAGGGGGGGCTAATGAAAAACTGTTTTTT. It encodes CASSDSGGANEKLFF. V usage is TRBV6-4 and J usage is TRBJ1-4, with a weak D call TRBD1 (6 bases). The length of the CDR3 is 15 residues. Trimming pared 0 bases from V and 3 bases from J, leaving 8 bases between. Germline CDR1 reads MRHNA; CDR2 reads SNTAGT.

This rearrangement joins TRBV21-1 to TRBJ2-7; TRBD1 is the table's D call, not checked against the DNA. TRBV21-1 corresponds to a pseudogene. The CDR3 loop spans 11 amino acids. The CDR3 bases are TGTGCCAGCAGCAAAGGGGCCGAGCAGTACGTC. Amino acid sequence: CASSKGAEQYV.

The CDR3 DNA reads TGCGCCAGCAGCCTAAACGGGAGGGGGGAAGAAGCTTTCTTT. This gives the protein CASSLNGRGEEAFF. This rearrangement joins TRBV4-1 to TRBJ1-1, with D possibly matching TRBD1 (6 bases). V lost 4 bases to trimming and J lost 8 bases, with 17 bases between them. CDR1 is MGHRA and CDR2 is YSYEKL in the germline V gene. CDR3 size: 14 residues.

This clone was seen a handful of times. This CDR3 reads CASSEGGGNTEAFF. The CDR3 DNA reads as TGTGCCAGCAGTGAAGGGGGGGGTAACACTGAAGCTTTCTTT. This chain uses TRBV25-1 with TRBJ1-1; tentative D call: TRBD1 (5 bases). The length of the CDR3 is 14 residues. The germline V gene has CDR1 MGHDK and CDR2 SYGVNS. The V and J ends lost 2 bases and 2 bases respectively, with 9 bases between them.

The chain carries TRBV5-1 and TRBJ2-4, with a tentative D call TRBD2 (6 bases). Germline CDR1 reads SGHRS; CDR2 reads YFSETQ. With 3 bases removed from V and 8 bases from J, the gap between germline ends came to 9 bases. The CDR3 is made up of 12 amino acids. The chain's CDR3 is CASSWDWDIQYF. In DNA form, the CDR3 reads TGCGCCAGCAGCTGGGACTGGGACATTCAGTACTTC.

The rearrangement uses TRBV7-8 and TRBJ1-2; TRBD1 matches 8 bases. Germline V lookup: CDR1 SGHVS, CDR2 FQNEAQ. The CDR3 covers 16 residues. V lost 5 bases, J lost 3 bases, and 11 bases stayed unmatched. The CDR3 is CASSPGRGPLYYGYTF. Here the CDR3 DNA reads TGTGCCAGCAGCCCGGGCAGGGGGCCCCTATACTATGGCTACACCTTC.

This clone has more than one count but fewer than ten. The gene calls are TRBV18 and TRBJ1-1; no firm D call. V dropped 0 bases and J dropped 6 bases, with 11 bases sitting between them. Germline V CDR1 and CDR2: KGHSH, LQKENI. The CDR3 sequence is 14 residues long. CDR3 bases: TGTGCCAGCTCACCACCGAGGAGCCAACCTGAAGCTTTCTTT. Amino acid sequence: CASSPPRSQPEAFF. The full variable domain, completed using reference TRBV18 and TRBJ1-1, is NAGVMQNPRHLVRRRGQEARLRCSPMKGHSHVYWYRQLPEEGLKFMVYLQKENIIDESGMPKERFSAEFPKEGPSILRIQQVVRGDSAAYFCASSPPRSQPEAFFGQGTRLTVV.

The V call is TRBV4-1, the J call TRBJ1-2, with D hard to call. CDR3 length: 12 residues. Trimming shortened V by 4 bases and J by 8 bases, and 11 bases separated the two germline ends. CDR1 and CDR2 from the germline V gene are MGHRA and YSYEKL. Here the CDR3 DNA reads TGCGCCAGCAGCCGAATTACGGGGGGCTACACCTTC. This codes for CASSRITGGYTF.

V gene TRBV11-2 combines with J gene TRBJ2-1; the match to TRBD1 covers 8 bases. The junction had 13 bases not matched to a gene; V was cut back by 5 bases and J by 7 bases. Germline V lookup: CDR1 SGHAT, CDR2 FQNNGV. The CDR3 totals 16 residues. CDR3 in amino acids: CASSLTGTGGTNEQFF. In DNA, the CDR3 is TGTGCCAGCAGCCTCACCGGGACAGGCGGAACAAATGAGCAGTTCTTC.

This clone appeared a few times. The chain recombines TRBV18 with TRBJ1-2; TRBD1 might be the D (5 bases). V lost 4 bases and J lost 0, with 9 bases in between. CDR1 is KGHSH, CDR2 LQKENI, per germline. This CDR3 has 14 amino acids. The CDR3 loop reads CASSQEGTNYGYTF. CDR3 nucleotides: TGTGCCAGCTCACAGGAGGGGACTAACTATGGCTACACCTTC. The variable domain in full, with the rest retrieved from reference TRBV18 and TRBJ1-2, is NAGVMQNPRHLVRRRGQEARLRCSPMKGHSHVYWYRQLPEEGLKFMVYLQKENIIDESGMPKERFSAEFPKEGPSILRIQQVVRGDSAAYFCASSQEGTNYGYTFGSGTRLTVV.

This chain connects TRBV12-1 to TRBJ1-3. TRBV12-1 is annotated as a pseudogene. CDR3 length: 15 residues. The CDR3, as DNA: TGTGCCAGCAGCTTTGGAGAGGGTTTCGGAAACACCATATATTTT. Encoded protein: CASSFGEGFGNTIYF.

The gene calls are TRBV13 and TRBJ1-1, with a possible D match to TRBD1 (5 bases). The CDR3 has 16 residues. The germline V and J ends were trimmed by 4 bases and 1 base, with 16 bases remaining between them. Germline CDR1 and CDR2: PRHDT and FYEKMQ (reference sequence). The CDR3 coding sequence is TGTGCCAGCAGCTCTAGACTGACAGAAGCGAACACTGAAGCTTTCTTT. Protein: CASSSRLTEANTEAFF. Full variable domain (missing parts from reference TRBV13 and TRBJ1-1): AAGVIQSPRHLIKEKRETATLKCYPIPRHDTVYWYQQGPGQDPQFLISFYEKMQSDKGSIPDRFSAQQFSDYHSELNMSSLELGDSALYFCASSSRLTEANTEAFFGQGTRLTVV.

This clone was seen a single time. The chain employs TRBV5-1 and TRBJ1-1; 8 positions match TRBD1. V shed 4 bases and J 1 base; nucleotides not matched to a gene: 15. The length of the CDR3 is 18 residues. CDR1 SGHRS and CDR2 YFSETQ come from the germline V gene. This CDR3 is CASSPVSGTGSKNTEAFF. Written as DNA, the CDR3 is TGCGCCAGCAGCCCCGTTTCCGGGACAGGCTCCAAGAACACTGAAGCTTTCTTT. Together with reference TRBV5-1 and TRBJ1-1, the CDR3 gives the full variable domain: KAGVTQTPRYLIKTRGQQVTLSCSPISGHRSVSWYQQTPGQGLQFLFEYFSETQRNKGNFPGRFSGRQFSNSRSEMNVSTLELGDSALYLCASSPVSGTGSKNTEAFFGQGTRLTVV.

This clone occurred once. V is TRBV9 and J is TRBJ2-3; the match to TRBD2 covers 14 bases. Germline V gene data show CDR1 as SGDLS and CDR2 as YYNGEE. Germline trimming cut 4 bases from V and 5 bases from J; bases unmatched to any gene: 6. This CDR3 spans 16 amino acids. Written as DNA, the CDR3 is TGTGCCAGCAGCTTGACTAGCGGGGGGGCCGTAGATACGCAGTATTTT. This codes for CASSLTSGGAVDTQYF.

CDR3 amino acids: CASSYPGQGVETQYF. In nucleotides, the CDR3 is TGTGCCAGCAGTTACCCGGGACAGGGTGTTGAGACCCAGTACTTC. The chain joins TRBV6-6 to TRBJ2-5; 9 bases are a match to TRBD1. Germline assignment: CDR1 MNHNY and CDR2 SVGAGI (reference sequence). This CDR3 is 15 amino acids long. V was pared by 2 bases and J by 5 bases, with 6 bases of the junction left unmatched.